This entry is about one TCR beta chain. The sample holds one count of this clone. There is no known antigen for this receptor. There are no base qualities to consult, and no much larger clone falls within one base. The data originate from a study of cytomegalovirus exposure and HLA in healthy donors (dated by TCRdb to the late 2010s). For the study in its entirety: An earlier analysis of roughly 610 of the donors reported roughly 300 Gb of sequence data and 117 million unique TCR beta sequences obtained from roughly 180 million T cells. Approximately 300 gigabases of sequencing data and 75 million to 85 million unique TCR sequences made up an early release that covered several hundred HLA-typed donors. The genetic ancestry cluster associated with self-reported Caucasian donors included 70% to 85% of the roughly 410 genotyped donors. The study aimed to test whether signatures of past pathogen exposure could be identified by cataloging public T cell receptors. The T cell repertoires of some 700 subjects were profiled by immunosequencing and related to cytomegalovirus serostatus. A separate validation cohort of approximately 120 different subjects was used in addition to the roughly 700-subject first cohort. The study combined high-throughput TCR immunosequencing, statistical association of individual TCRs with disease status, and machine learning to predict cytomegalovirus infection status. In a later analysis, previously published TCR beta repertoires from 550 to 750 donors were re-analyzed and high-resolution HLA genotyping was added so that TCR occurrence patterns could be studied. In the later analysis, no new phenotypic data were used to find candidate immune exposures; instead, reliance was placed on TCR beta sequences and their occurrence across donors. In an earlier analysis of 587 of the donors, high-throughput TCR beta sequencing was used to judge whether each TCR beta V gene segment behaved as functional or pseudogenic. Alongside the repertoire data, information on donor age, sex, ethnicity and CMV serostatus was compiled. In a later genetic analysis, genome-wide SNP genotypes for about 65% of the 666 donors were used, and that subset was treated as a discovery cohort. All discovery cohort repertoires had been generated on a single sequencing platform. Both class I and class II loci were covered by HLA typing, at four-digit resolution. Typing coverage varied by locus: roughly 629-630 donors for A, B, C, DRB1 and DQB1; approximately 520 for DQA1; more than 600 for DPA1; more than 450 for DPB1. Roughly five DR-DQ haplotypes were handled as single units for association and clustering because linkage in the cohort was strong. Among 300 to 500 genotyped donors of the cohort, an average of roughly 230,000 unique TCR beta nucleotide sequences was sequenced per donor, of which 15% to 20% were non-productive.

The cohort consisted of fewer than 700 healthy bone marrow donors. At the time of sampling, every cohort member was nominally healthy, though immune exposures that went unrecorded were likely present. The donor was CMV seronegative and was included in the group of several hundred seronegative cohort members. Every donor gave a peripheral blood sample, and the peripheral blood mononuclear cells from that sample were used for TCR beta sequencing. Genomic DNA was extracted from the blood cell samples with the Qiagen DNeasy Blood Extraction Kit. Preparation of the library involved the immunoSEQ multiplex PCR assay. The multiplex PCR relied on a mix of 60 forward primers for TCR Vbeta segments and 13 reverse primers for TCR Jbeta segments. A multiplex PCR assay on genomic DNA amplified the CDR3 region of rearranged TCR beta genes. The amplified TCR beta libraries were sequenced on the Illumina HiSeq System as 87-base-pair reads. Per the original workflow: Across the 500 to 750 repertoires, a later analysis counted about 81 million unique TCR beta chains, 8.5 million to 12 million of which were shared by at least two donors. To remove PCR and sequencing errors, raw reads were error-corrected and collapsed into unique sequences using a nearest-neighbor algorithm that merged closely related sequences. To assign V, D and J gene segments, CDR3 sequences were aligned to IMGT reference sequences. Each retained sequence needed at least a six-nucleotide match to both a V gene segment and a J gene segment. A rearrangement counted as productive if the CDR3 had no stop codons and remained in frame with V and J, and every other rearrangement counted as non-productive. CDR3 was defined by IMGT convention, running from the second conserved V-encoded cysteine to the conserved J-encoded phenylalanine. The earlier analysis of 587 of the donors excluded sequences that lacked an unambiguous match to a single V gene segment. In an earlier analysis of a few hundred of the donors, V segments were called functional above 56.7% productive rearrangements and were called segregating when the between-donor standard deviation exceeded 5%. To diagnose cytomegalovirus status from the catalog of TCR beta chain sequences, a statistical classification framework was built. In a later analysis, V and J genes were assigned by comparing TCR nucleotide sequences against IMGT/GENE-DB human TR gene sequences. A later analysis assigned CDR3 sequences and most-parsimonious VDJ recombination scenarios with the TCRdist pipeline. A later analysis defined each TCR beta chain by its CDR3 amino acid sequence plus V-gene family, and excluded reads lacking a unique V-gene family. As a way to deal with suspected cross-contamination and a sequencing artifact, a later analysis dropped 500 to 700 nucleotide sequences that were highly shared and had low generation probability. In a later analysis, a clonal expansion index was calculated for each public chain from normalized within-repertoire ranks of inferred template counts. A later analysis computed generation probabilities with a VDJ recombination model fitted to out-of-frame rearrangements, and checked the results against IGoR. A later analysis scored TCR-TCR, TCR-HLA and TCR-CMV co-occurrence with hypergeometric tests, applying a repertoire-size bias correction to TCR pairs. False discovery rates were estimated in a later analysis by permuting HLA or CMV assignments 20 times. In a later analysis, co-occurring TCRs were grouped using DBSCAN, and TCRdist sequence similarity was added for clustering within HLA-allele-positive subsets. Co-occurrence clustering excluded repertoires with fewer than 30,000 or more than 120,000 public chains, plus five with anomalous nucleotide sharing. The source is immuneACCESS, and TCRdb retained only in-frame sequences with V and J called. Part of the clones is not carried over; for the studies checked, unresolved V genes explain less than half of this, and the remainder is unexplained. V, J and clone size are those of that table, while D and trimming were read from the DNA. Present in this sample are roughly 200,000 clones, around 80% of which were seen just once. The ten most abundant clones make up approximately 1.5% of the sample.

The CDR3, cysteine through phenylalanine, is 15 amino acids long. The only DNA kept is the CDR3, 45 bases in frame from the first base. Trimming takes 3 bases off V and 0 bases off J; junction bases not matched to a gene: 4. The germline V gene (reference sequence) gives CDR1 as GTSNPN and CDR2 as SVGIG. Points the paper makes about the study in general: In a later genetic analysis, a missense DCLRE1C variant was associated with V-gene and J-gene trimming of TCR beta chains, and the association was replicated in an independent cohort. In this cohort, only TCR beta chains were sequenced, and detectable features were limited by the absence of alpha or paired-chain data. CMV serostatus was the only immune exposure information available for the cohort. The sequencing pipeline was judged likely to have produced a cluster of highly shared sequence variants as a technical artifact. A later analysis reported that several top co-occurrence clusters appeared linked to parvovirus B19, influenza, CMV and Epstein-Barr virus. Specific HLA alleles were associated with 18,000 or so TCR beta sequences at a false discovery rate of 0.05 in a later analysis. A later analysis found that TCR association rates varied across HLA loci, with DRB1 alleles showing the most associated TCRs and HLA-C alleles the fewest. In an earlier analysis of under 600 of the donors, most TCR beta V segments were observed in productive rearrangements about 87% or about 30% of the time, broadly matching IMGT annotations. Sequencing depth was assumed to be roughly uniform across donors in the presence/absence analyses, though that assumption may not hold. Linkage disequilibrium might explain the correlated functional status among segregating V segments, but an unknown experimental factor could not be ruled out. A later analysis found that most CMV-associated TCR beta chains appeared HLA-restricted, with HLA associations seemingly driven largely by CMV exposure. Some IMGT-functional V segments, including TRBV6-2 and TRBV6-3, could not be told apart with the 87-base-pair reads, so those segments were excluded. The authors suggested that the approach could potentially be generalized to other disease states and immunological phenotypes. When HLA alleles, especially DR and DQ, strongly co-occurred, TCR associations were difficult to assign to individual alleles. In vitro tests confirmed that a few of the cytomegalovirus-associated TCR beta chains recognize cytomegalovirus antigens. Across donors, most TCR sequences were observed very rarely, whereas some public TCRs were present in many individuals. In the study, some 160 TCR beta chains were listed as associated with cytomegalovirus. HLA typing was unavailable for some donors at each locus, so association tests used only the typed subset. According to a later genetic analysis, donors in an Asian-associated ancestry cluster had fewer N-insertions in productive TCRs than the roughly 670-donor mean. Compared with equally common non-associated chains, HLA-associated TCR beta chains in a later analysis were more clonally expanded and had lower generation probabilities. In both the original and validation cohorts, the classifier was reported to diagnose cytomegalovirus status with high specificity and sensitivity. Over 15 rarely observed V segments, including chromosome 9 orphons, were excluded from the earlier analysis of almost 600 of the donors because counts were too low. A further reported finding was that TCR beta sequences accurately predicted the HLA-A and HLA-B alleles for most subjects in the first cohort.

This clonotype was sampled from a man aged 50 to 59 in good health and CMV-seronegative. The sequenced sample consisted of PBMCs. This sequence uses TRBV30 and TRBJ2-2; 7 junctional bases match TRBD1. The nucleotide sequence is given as TGTGCCTGGAGACGCACAGGGGCGAACACCGGGGAGCTGTTTTTT. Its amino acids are CAWRRTGANTGELFF.